This T cell receptor (beta chain) was observed in a study of blood T cell repertoires in COVID-19. Overall study: Sources were T cells, B-cell-depleted T cells, or PBMCs; the material itself was cDNA or gDNA.

Germline CDR1 is SGHTA and CDR2 is FQGTGA. Trimming left V 5 bases short and J 8 bases short, with 12 bases between. This CDR3 has 13 amino acids. TCRdb keeps only in-frame clones here, not all; method: immunoSEQ multiplex PCR. The data contain some 120,000 clones, around nine tenths of them singletons. The rearrangement uses TRBV7-3 and TRBJ2-2; D might be TRBD2 (6 bases). This clonotype originated in a man aged 35-49 years with acute or convalescent COVID-19. Specimen: peripheral blood. The CDR3 DNA reads TGTGCCAGCAGCCCCCGGGGGAGGGGGGAGCTGTTTTTT. Its translation: CASSPRGRGELFF.